The next 25 T cell receptor beta chains were all read from a single sample in a study of T cell repertoires in cytomegalovirus infection. Their specific antigens are unknown. TCRdb re-analysed the reads in MiXCR, keeping a single row per CDR3 protein. The top ten hold approximately 13% of the sample, which has 700,000 to 850,000 distinct CDR3 sequences, approximately 32% seen once. This sample comprised cultured CD8+ T cells from PBMCs, obtained from culture after CMV antigen stimulation. The receptors here all came from a human donor in good health (CMV status not recorded). Some clones in this sample may be carry-over from other donors' samples.

This clonotype has a count of ten or more. V gene TRBV12-3 or TRBV12-4 combines with J gene TRBJ2-1; D is perhaps TRBD1 (6 bases). The CDR3 contains 17 residues. V lost 0 bases to trimming and J lost 4 bases, with 16 bases between them. CDR3: CASSLAGALGFYNEQFF. CDR3 bases: TGTGCCAGCAGTTTAGCGGGGGCGTTGGGTTTTTACAATGAGCAGTTCTTC.

There are many counts of this clonotype. The V call is TRBV7-9, the J call TRBJ1-1, with a tentative D call TRBD1 (5 bases). The CDR3 sequence is 14 residues long. Per the germline V gene, CDR1 is SEHNR and CDR2 is FQNEAQ (reference sequence). Trimming took 5 bases from V and 3 from J, leaving 13 bases between them. The CDR3 coding sequence is TGTGCCAGCAGCACCTGGAGGGACGACACTGAAGCTTTCTTT. It encodes CASSTWRDDTEAFF.

The genes are TRBV6-6 and TRBJ1-2; 10 bases are shared with TRBD1. The length of the CDR3 is 17 residues. The V and J ends lost 5 bases and 4 bases, in that order; junction bases with no gene match: 13. Germline-derived CDR1 and CDR2 are MNHNY and SVGAGI (reference sequence). Here the CDR3 reads CASSQRDRGQSPYGYTF. In nucleotides, the CDR3 is TGTGCCAGCAGTCAGAGGGACAGGGGCCAGTCTCCCTATGGCTACACCTTC.

The V gene is TRBV13, the J gene TRBJ2-2; D may be TRBD2 (6 bases). Germline loops: CDR1 PRHDT, CDR2 FYEKMQ (reference sequence). The V gene lost 7 bases and the J gene lost 0 bases, with 15 bases spanning the gap. CDR3 length equals 16 residues. For the CDR3, the DNA is TGTGCCAGCACCCCCAAGGACTACCCGAACACCGGGGAGCTGTTTTTT. Protein sequence: CASTPKDYPNTGELFF.

In regard to this clonotype: One end of the junction does not line up with germline, which may come from a read error. The chain couples TRBV7-8 to TRBJ2-1; the D gene is possibly TRBD1 (6 bases). CDR1 is SGHVS, CDR2 FQNEAQ, per germline. This CDR3 has 17 amino acids. CDR3: CVSSSYHPARDNNERFF. Written as DNA, the CDR3 is TGTGTCAGCAGCTCCTACCACCCAGCCCGGGACAACAATGAGCGGTTCTTC.

The V call is TRBV29-1, the J call TRBJ1-1; possible D gene TRBD1, 5 bases. CDR1 SQVTM and CDR2 ANQGSEA come from the germline V gene. There are 15 residues in the CDR3. The V gene lost 0 bases and the J gene lost 5 bases, with 16 bases spanning the gap. The CDR3 spells CSVEDLEAGKTEAFF. CDR3 DNA sequence: TGCAGCGTTGAAGATCTAGAAGCAGGGAAGACTGAAGCTTTCTTT.

This clonotype was recorded many times. This chain uses TRBV7-6 with TRBJ2-1; D is uncertain. The CDR3 length is 16 residues. CDR1 SGHVS and CDR2 FNYEAQ come from the germline V gene. With 1 base removed from V and 6 bases from J, the gap between germline ends came to 16 bases. CDR3 nucleotide sequence: TGTGCCAGCAGCTTAGGTCTTGTGGGTTCTCGCAATGAGCAGTTCTTC. It specifies CASSLGLVGSRNEQFF.

As regards this clonotype: Its ends do not fully match the called genes, so a read error is possible. This chain connects TRBV6-6 to TRBJ2-7, with D perhaps matching TRBD2 (6 bases). The CDR3 contains 17 residues. Per the germline V gene, CDR1 is MNHNY and CDR2 is SVGAGI (reference sequence). The DNA of the CDR3 is TGTGTCAGCAGTCAGATCGCGGGACTCCTCGTCACCGACGAGCAGTACTTC. Translated, it gives CVSSQIAGLLVTDEQYF.

This sequence joins TRBV28 and TRBJ1-5; 8 bases agree with TRBD1. CDR1 MDHEN and CDR2 SYDVKM come from the germline V gene. The CDR3 loop spans 14 amino acids. V lost 6 bases, J lost 3 bases, and 4 bases stayed unmatched. CDR3 nucleotide sequence: TGTGCCAGCAGCAGGGGGCCCCCCAATCAGCCCCAGCATTTT. Translation: CASSRGPPNQPQHF.

This clonotype has a count of ten or more. V and J are TRBV7-3 and TRBJ2-5, with 13 positions matching TRBD2. This CDR3 region has 15 residues. Germline CDR1 reads SGHTA; CDR2 reads FQGTGA. J gave up 3 bases and V 3 bases, and 1 base lay outside the gene matches. CDR3 DNA: TGTGCCAGCAGCTTCGGACTAGCGGGGGAAGAGACCCAGTACTTC. It encodes CASSFGLAGEETQYF.

The genes are TRBV4-1 and TRBJ2-3, with 7 bases matching TRBD2. With 4 bases clipped from V and 1 base from J, the junction kept 5 bases outside the gene matches. This CDR3 is 15 amino acids long. Germline values: CDR1 MGHRA, CDR2 YSYEKL. The CDR3 here is CASSRLAEGTDTQYF. CDR3 nucleotide sequence: TGCGCCAGCAGCCGGCTAGCGGAGGGCACAGATACGCAGTATTTT.

CDR3 nucleotide sequence: TGTGCCAGCAGTTCCGAGGCAAATTCACCCCTCCACTTT. Translated: CASSSEANSPLHF. The rearrangement links TRBV6-5 to TRBJ1-6; D is unresolved. The CDR3 is made up of 13 amino acids. The germline V gene has CDR1 MNHEY and CDR2 SVGAGI. V gave up 4 bases and J gave up 7 bases, with 8 bases separating them.

This clonotype showed up many times. The chain recombines TRBV7-8 with TRBJ2-2, with D possibly being TRBD1 or TRBD2 (6 bases each). The CDR3 extends over 17 amino acids. Looked up from germline, CDR1 is SGHVS and CDR2 is FQNEAQ. V dropped 3 bases and J dropped 1 base, with 15 bases sitting between them. CDR3 region: CASSFEGGLLNTGELFF. The CDR3, as DNA: TGTGCCAGCAGCTTCGAGGGGGGACTTCTGAACACCGGGGAGCTGTTTTTT. Full variable domain (outside the CDR3, taken from reference TRBV7-8 and TRBJ2-2): GAGVSQSPRYKVAKRGQDVALRCDPISGHVSLFWYQQALGQGPEFLTYFQNEAQLDKSGLPSDRFFAERPEGSVSTLKIQRTQQEDSAVYLCASSFEGGLLNTGELFFGEGSRLTVL.

In its sample, this clonotype was seen many times. The J gene is TRBJ2-2, the V gene TRBV24-1; no reliable D call. CDR1 and CDR2 (germline): KGHDR, SFDVKD. CDR3 length: 11 residues. V lost 2 bases and J 6 bases, leaving 0 bases between the germline ends. The CDR3 DNA is TGTGCCACCAGTGATTCCGGGGAGCTGTTTTTT. Residues: CATSDSGELFF.

The chain recombines TRBV19 with TRBJ1-5, with TRBD1 as a possible D gene (5 bases). Trimming cost V 3 bases and J 6 bases, with 12 bases left between them. CDR1 is LNHDA, CDR2 SQIVND, per germline (reference sequence). This CDR3 comprises 14 residues. The CDR3 loop reads CASSMNQGRQPQHF. DNA of the CDR3: TGTGCCAGTAGTATGAACCAGGGCCGTCAGCCCCAGCATTTT.

The chain links TRBV27 to TRBJ1-2; TRBD1 matches 8 bases. V lost 5 bases to trimming and J lost 6 bases; unmatched junction nucleotides: 8. The CDR3 contains 14 residues. Germline lookup yields CDR1 MNHEY and CDR2 SMNVEV (reference sequence). The CDR3 DNA follows: TGTGCCAGCAGTAGAGGACAGGGCCTCAATGGCTACACCTTC. Residues: CASSRGQGLNGYTF.

In its sample, this clonotype was seen many times. The chain uses TRBV7-2 and TRBJ2-1; D is possibly TRBD1 (6 bases). Germline lookup yields CDR1 SGHTA and CDR2 FQGNSA. V was cut by 5 bases and J by 0 bases, with 17 bases left in between. The CDR3 sequence is 17 residues long. Written as DNA, the CDR3 is TGTGCCAGCAGCCCCCCTGGGGGCAGTCCCTCCTACAATGAGCAGTTCTTC. Its translation is CASSPPGGSPSYNEQFF.

For this clonotype: One end of the junction is discordant with germline, which a read error may explain. V and J are TRBV25-1 and TRBJ2-1; D is undetermined. The germline V gene has CDR1 MGHDK and CDR2 SYGVNS. This CDR3 spans 13 amino acids. This chain's CDR3 is CASSPPGSPHESF. The DNA for the CDR3 is TGTGCCAGCAGCCCTCCGGGTTCCCCCCATGAGTCCTTC.

The chain recombines TRBV12-3 or TRBV12-4 with TRBJ2-3; the D gene is possibly TRBD1 (7 bases). Deletions cut 3 bases from V and 5 bases from J, with 12 bases between. CDR3 size: 14 residues. The CDR3 is CASSLEGALDTQYF. CDR3 coding DNA: TGTGCCAGCAGTTTGGAGGGGGCCTTAGATACGCAGTATTTT.

About this clonotype itself: One end of the junction fails to match germline, which may point to a read error. The CDR3 sequence: CVSSNRDRSNTEAFF. DNA for the CDR3: TGTGTCAGCAGTAACCGGGACAGGTCGAACACTGAAGCTTTCTTT. J is TRBJ1-1 and V is TRBV7-9, with TRBD1 matching over 8 bases. CDR3 length equals 15 residues. In germline, CDR1 is SEHNR, CDR2 FQNEAQ (reference sequence). The whole variable domain, filled in from reference TRBV7-9 and TRBJ1-1, reads DTGVSQNPRHKITKRGQNVTFRCDPISEHNRLYWYRQTLGQGPEFLTYFQNEAQLEKSRLLSDRFSAERPKGSFSTLEIQRTEQGDSAMYLCVSSNRDRSNTEAFFGQGTRLTVV.

The chain has TRBV10-3 and TRBJ2-2; 8 bases map to TRBD1. This CDR3 is 15 amino acids long. Unmatched junction bases numbered 6, after V lost 3 bases and J lost 6 bases. Germline lookup yields CDR1 ENHRY and CDR2 SYGVKD. The chain's CDR3 is CAISDPTGAAGELFF. The CDR3, as DNA: TGTGCCATCAGTGACCCGACAGGGGCGGCCGGGGAGCTGTTTTTT.

V is TRBV4-2 and J is TRBJ1-2; D is unresolved. Trimming shortened V by 0 bases and J by 4 bases, and 6 bases separated the two germline ends. The CDR3 length is 13 residues. Germline values: CDR1 LGHNA, CDR2 YNFKEQ. CDR3: CASSQDWAYGYTF. CDR3 nucleotides: TGTGCCAGCAGCCAAGACTGGGCCTATGGCTACACCTTC.

The CDR3 loop is CASSSSRAGNQPQHF. CDR3 nucleotide sequence: TGTGCCAGCAGTTCCTCCAGGGCGGGGAATCAGCCCCAGCATTTT. The chain couples TRBV27 to TRBJ1-5; perhaps TRBD1 as D (5 bases). With 4 bases removed from V and 4 bases from J, the gap between germline ends came to 14 bases. The CDR3 sequence is 15 residues long. CDR1 is MNHEY and CDR2 is SMNVEV in the germline V gene (reference sequence).

The table lists this clonotype with a few counts. The rearrangement joins TRBV29-1 to TRBJ2-1; the D is unclear. Per germline, CDR1 SQVTM and CDR2 ANQGSEA. Trimming removed 0 bases at V and 4 bases at J, with 4 bases between. CDR3 length: 12 amino acids. This CDR3 reads CSVEDSYNEQFF. CDR3 in DNA: TGCAGCGTTGAAGATTCTTACAATGAGCAGTTCTTC.

The chain recombines TRBV25-1 with TRBJ2-5, with TRBD2 matching 11 bases. With 0 bases clipped from V and 5 bases from J, the junction kept 14 bases outside the gene matches. Germline V gene lookup returns CDR1 MGHDK and CDR2 SYGVNS. This CDR3 is 19 amino acids long. The CDR3 protein is CASSEYLGLAGSPGETQYF. The CDR3 DNA reads as TGTGCCAGCAGTGAATACCTCGGACTAGCGGGTTCTCCGGGGGAGACCCAGTACTTC.